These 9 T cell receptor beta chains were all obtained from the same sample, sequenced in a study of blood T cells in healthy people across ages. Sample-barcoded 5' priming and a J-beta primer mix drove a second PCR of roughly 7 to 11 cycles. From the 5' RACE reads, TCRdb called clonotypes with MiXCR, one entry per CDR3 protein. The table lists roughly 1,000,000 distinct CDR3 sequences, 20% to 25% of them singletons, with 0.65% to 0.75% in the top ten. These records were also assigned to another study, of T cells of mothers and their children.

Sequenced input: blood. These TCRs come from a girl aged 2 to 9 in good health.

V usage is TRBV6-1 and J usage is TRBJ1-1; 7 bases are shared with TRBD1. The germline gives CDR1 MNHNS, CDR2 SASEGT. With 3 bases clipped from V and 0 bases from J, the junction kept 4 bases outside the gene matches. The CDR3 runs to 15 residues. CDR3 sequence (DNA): TGTGCCAGCAGTGATGTAGGGGGCGTGAACACTGAAGCTTTCTTT. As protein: CASSDVGGVNTEAFF.

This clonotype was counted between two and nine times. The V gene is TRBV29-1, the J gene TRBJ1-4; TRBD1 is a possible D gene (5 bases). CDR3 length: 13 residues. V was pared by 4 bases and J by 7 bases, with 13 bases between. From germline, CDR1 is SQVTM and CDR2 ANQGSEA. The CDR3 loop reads CSVGQGRGEKLFF. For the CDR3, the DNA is TGCAGCGTTGGTCAGGGACGGGGTGAAAAACTGTTTTTT.

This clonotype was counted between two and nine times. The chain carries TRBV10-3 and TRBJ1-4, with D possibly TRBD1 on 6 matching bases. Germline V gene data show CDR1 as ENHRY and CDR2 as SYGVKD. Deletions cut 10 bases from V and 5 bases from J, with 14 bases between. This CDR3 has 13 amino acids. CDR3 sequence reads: CATSTGINEKLFF. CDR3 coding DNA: TGTGCCACCTCGACAGGAATAAATGAAAAACTGTTTTTT.

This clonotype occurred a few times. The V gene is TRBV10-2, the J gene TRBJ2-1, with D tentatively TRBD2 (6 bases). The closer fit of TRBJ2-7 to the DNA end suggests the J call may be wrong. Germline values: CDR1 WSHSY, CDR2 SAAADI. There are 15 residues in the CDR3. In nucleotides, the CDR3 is TGCGCCAGCAGTGAGAGGTCGGGAGTCCCCTACGAGCAGTACTTC. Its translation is CASSERSGVPYEQYF.

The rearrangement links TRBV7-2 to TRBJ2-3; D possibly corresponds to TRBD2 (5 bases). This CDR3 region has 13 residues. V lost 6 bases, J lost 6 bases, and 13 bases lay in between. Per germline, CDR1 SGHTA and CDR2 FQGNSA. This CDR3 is CASRGNPGDTQYF. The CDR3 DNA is TGTGCCAGCAGGGGTAATCCGGGGGATACGCAGTATTTT.

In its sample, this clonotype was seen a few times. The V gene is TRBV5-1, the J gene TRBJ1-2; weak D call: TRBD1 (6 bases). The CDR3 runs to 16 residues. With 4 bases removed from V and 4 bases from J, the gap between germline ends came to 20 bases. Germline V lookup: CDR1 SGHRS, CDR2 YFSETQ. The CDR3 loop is CASSTANRLGAYGYTF. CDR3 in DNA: TGCGCCAGCAGCACAGCCAACAGGCTGGGGGCCTATGGCTACACCTTC.

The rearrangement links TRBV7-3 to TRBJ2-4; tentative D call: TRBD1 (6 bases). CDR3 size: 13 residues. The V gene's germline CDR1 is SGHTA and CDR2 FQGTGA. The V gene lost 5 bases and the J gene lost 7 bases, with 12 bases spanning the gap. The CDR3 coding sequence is TGTGCCAGCAGCCAGCAAACAGGGAACATTCAGTACTTC. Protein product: CASSQQTGNIQYF.

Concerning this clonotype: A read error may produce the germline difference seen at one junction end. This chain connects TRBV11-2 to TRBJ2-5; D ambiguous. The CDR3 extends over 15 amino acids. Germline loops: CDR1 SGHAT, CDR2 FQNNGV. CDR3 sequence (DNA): TGTGCCAGCAGCTTAGATCTGGCCCCCCAAGGGACCCAGTACTTC. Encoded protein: CASSLDLAPQGTQYF.

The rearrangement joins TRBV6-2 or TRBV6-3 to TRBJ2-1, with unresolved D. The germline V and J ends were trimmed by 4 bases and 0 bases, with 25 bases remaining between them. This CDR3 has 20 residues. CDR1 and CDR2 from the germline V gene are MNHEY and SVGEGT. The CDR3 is CASSFLRNQQTYSSYNEQFF. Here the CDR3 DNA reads TGTGCCAGCAGTTTCCTGAGGAACCAGCAGACCTATAGCTCCTACAATGAGCAGTTCTTC.